This paragraph reports one T cell receptor (beta chain). Antigen unknown. TRB was amplified from approximately 230 ng of peripheral blood genomic DNA per sample. Germline V gene lookup returns CDR1 SGHKS and CDR2 YYEKEE (reference sequence). The CDR3 loop spans 13 amino acids. The data were obtained in a study of T cell clusters in autoimmune cytopenias. Study at large: Healthy control donors averaged approximately 56 years of age, with a median of nearly 60 years. Study observations and caveats: The cluster-lack signature was not seen for secondary cytopenia versus chronic lymphocytic leukemia.

TRB was amplified by touch-down multiplex PCR, primer pools A and B combined. TCRdb re-called the multiplex PCR reads; every CDR3 protein appears as one record, without DNA. Recorded for this sample: about 3,900 distinct CDR3 sequences. The same data also contributed to another study, on T cell repertoires in aging, cancer and after chemotherapy. Per that study: Healthy donor repertoires were recorded over several months to years and showed clear clonal overlap. These repertoire data do not allow conclusions about immunological memory after chemotherapy.

What was sequenced was peripheral blood. The receptor was derived from a human donor in good health. The chain has TRBV5-5 and TRBJ1-1. The CDR3 loop is CASSWSTQTEAFF.